The 6 T cell receptor beta chains reported below all come from one sample, sequenced in a study of blood T cell repertoires in COVID-19. Generated by immunoSEQ multiplex PCR, the TCRdb table keeps only in-frame clones and is missing some. The data show around 150,000 clones, approximately 78% seen once. The specimen was peripheral blood. Every receptor here comes from a man in his sixties who had recovered from COVID-19.

The J gene is TRBJ1-4, the V gene TRBV5-1; TRBD1 matches 7 bases. CDR3 length: 15 residues. Germline trimming cut 4 bases from V and 2 bases from J; bases unmatched to any gene: 5. Germline-derived CDR1 and CDR2 are SGHRS and YFSETQ. The CDR3 loop is CASSEGARTNEKLFF. CDR3 nucleotides: TGCGCCAGCAGCGAGGGGGCGCGGACTAATGAAAAACTGTTTTTT. Full variable domain (outside the CDR3, taken from reference TRBV5-1 and TRBJ1-4): KAGVTQTPRYLIKTRGQQVTLSCSPISGHRSVSWYQQTPGQGLQFLFEYFSETQRNKGNFPGRFSGRQFSNSRSEMNVSTLELGDSALYLCASSEGARTNEKLFFGSGTQLSVL.

The chain carries TRBV11-3 and TRBJ2-6; 10 bases match TRBD1. The CDR3 is 18 residues long. CDR1 is SGHNT and CDR2 is YENEEA in the germline V gene. The junction had 8 bases not matched to a gene; V was cut back by 5 bases and J by 1 base. CDR3 in amino acids: CASSAGQGVESGANVLTF. CDR3 DNA: TGTGCCAGCAGCGCCGGACAGGGGGTGGAATCTGGGGCCAACGTCCTGACTTTC.

The rearrangement uses TRBV6-2 or TRBV6-3 and TRBJ1-2; 7 bases agree with TRBD1. Germline assignment: CDR1 MNHEY and CDR2 SVGEGT. The CDR3 has 12 amino acids. V lost 4 bases to trimming and J lost 7 bases; unmatched junction nucleotides: 3. The CDR3 spells CASSSTGSGYTF. DNA for the CDR3: TGTGCCAGCAGTTCGACAGGGTCTGGCTACACCTTC.

Notes on this clone: An end of the junction differs from the germline gene, which may be a read error. J is TRBJ2-5 and V is TRBV5-6, with 7 nucleotides matching TRBD1. The CDR3 runs 13 residues. Germline V lookup: CDR1 SGHDT, CDR2 YYEEEE. The CDR3 bases are TGTGCCAGCACCTTGGGACAGCAAGAGACCCAGTACTTC. It codes for CASTLGQQETQYF. Variable domain in full (rest from reference TRBV5-6 and TRBJ2-5): DAGVTQSPTHLIKTRGQQVTLRCSPKSGHDTVSWYQQALGQGPQFIFQYYEEEERQRGNFPDRFSGHQFPNYSSELNVNALLLGDSALYLCASTLGQQETQYFGPGTRLLVL.

The chain carries TRBV6-2 or TRBV6-3 and TRBJ2-1; 7 bases match TRBD2. The ends lost 2 bases at V and 2 bases at J; junction bases unmatched: 0. The CDR3 sequence is 14 residues long. Germline CDR1 MNHEY, CDR2 SVGEGT. The CDR3 DNA sequence: TGTGCCAGCAGTTACAGCGGGACCTACAATGAGCAGTTCTTC. Translated, it gives CASSYSGTYNEQFF.

For this clone: The same CDR3 arises from other DNA sequences in this sample as well. The V and J genes are TRBV3-1 (or the pseudogene TRBV3-2) and TRBJ2-5, with 8 bases fitting TRBD1. Germline V gene sequence: CDR1 LGHDT, CDR2 YNNKEL (reference sequence). The CDR3 sequence is 15 residues long. The junction had 5 bases not matched to a gene; V was cut back by 1 base and J by 4 bases. CDR3 residues: CASSQAGQGGETQYF. The CDR3, as DNA: TGTGCCAGCAGCCAAGCTGGACAGGGAGGAGAGACCCAGTACTTC.